The 18 T cell receptor beta chains below all came from one sample that was sequenced in a study of shared clonotypes between healthy human individuals (TCRdb year 2020). Library method: the immunoSEQ multiplex PCR assay. The immuneACCESS repertoire file appears here via TCRdb, limited to in-frame rearrangements. These files lack a portion of the clones; in checked studies, under half of the deficit traces to unresolved V genes, and the cause of the others is not known. The sample data list about 300,000 clones, and about 74% of these were observed just once. Approximately 10% of the sample is taken by the ten largest. The material sequenced was memory CD4+ T cells sorted from blood. According to the study, the label for this sample's cell subset or site signals: CD45RA-negative fraction. The receptor set was obtained from a man aged 25-40 years in good health.

V gene TRBV2 combines with J gene TRBJ1-4; 8 bases line up with TRBD1. The V and J ends lost 8 bases and 8 bases, in that order; junction bases with no gene match: 13. The germline V gene has CDR1 SNHLY and CDR2 FYNNEI. The CDR3 runs to 15 residues. The CDR3 DNA follows: TGTGCCAGCCAAAAAAACAGGGGGGGTGAGGAAAAACTGTTTTTT. It codes for CASQKNRGGEEKLFF.

In its sample, this clone was seen a few times. The DNA of the CDR3 is TGTGCCAGCAGCGTACGAACGGGCCTAGCGGGCGGGGAGCTGTTTTTT. Translating gives CASSVRTGLAGGELFF. This chain links TRBV9 with TRBJ2-2; 8 bases map to TRBD2. Germline CDR1 reads SGDLS; CDR2 reads YYNGEE. The ends lost 1 base at V and 7 bases at J; junction bases unmatched: 9. CDR3 length equals 16 residues.

The rearrangement links TRBV7-9 to TRBJ1-2, with a weak D call TRBD1 (6 bases). This CDR3 contains 16 residues. V lost 4 bases, J lost 5 bases, and 20 bases lay in between. Germline loops: CDR1 SEHNR, CDR2 FQNEAQ (reference sequence). CDR3 bases: TGTGCCAGCAGCTCGTTGGTCCAGGGGAGTCAGTATGGCTACACCTTC. The encoded protein is CASSSLVQGSQYGYTF.

This clone appeared a few times. This chain joins TRBV5-1 and TRBJ2-3, with no clear D. This CDR3 contains 14 residues. Germline-derived CDR1 and CDR2 are SGHRS and YFSETQ. Between the trimmed V and J ends, which lost 4 bases and 0 bases, there was a span of 9 bases. The CDR3 sequence: CASSPYSSTDTQYF. The CDR3, as DNA: TGCGCCAGCAGCCCTTACTCTAGCACAGATACGCAGTATTTT.

The chain joins TRBV19 to TRBJ2-7; TRBD2 agrees at 7 bases. With V trimmed by 4 bases and J by 3 bases, 21 bases remained unmatched. CDR1 is LNHDA and CDR2 is SQIVND in the germline V gene (reference sequence). The length of the CDR3 is 19 residues. CDR3 nucleotides: TGTGCCAGTAGTACTCAGAGAACTAGCGAGAGTCTGGTCTACTACGAGCAGTACTTC. It yields the protein CASSTQRTSESLVYYEQYF.

The chain combines TRBV6-5 with TRBJ1-5; D might be TRBD1 (6 bases). The germline V and J ends were trimmed by 6 bases and 7 bases, with 16 bases remaining between them. Germline CDR1 and CDR2: MNHEY and SVGAGI. The CDR3 sequence is 14 residues long. This CDR3 is CASRLQGYGQPQHF. The CDR3 DNA reads TGTGCCAGCAGACTACAGGGTTACGGACAGCCCCAGCATTTT.

The chain combines TRBV9 with TRBJ1-1; 7 bases map to TRBD1. Germline assignment: CDR1 SGDLS and CDR2 YYNGEE. The CDR3 is 15 amino acids. The trim removed 4 bases at V and 1 base at J, leaving 7 bases unmatched. CDR3 in DNA: TGTGCCAGCAGCCCACGACAGGGTGGGAACACTGAAGCTTTCTTT. This sequence encodes CASSPRQGGNTEAFF.

Worth noting for this clone: Mismatch with germline at one junction end may stem from a read error. The V gene is TRBV28, the J gene TRBJ2-5; no firm D call. The germline V gene encodes CDR1 MDHEN and CDR2 SYDVKM. CDR3 length equals 12 residues. The CDR3: CASKQNQETQYF. The CDR3 DNA is TGTGCCAGCAAACAAAACCAGGAGACCCAGTACTTC. Looking up the rest from reference TRBV28 and TRBJ2-5 gives the full variable domain: DVKVTQSSRYLVKRTGEKVFLECVQDMDHENMFWYRQDPGLGLRLIYFSYDVKMKEKGDIPEGYSVSREKKERFSLILESASTNQTSMYLCASKQNQETQYFGPGTRLLVL.

Worth noting for this clone: Distinct nucleotide sequences in the sample also encode this CDR3. The chain couples TRBV29-1 to TRBJ2-4; no clear D. Trimming took off 4 bases at V and 6 bases at J, with 4 bases between the two ends. The CDR3 consists of 10 residues. CDR1 is SQVTM and CDR2 is ANQGSEA in the germline V gene. CDR3 region: CSVGGNIQYF. CDR3 in DNA: TGCAGCGTTGGGGGAAACATTCAGTACTTC.

This clone was counted once. CDR3 sequence reads: CASRATGETQYF. CDR3 bases: TGTGCCAGCAGGGCTACAGGGGAAACGCAGTATTTT. This chain uses TRBV2 with TRBJ2-3, with 7 bases lining up with TRBD1. This CDR3 region has 12 residues. Germline trimming cut 6 bases from V and 9 bases from J; bases unmatched to any gene: 6. Germline V CDR1 and CDR2: SNHLY, FYNNEI.

A word on this clone: This sample also contains other DNA sequences that code for the same CDR3. The rearrangement links TRBV14 to TRBJ2-1, with TRBD2 matching over 11 bases. The CDR3 has 15 amino acids. The germline V gene encodes CDR1 SGHDN and CDR2 FVKESK. The trim removed 1 base at V and 5 bases at J, leaving 1 base unmatched. CDR3 nucleotide sequence: TGTGCCAGCAGCCAAGGACTAGCGGGAAACAATGAGCAGTTCTTC. Protein sequence: CASSQGLAGNNEQFF. The full variable domain, in which reference TRBV14 and TRBJ2-1 provide the parts outside the CDR3, is EAGVTQFPSHSVIEKGQTVTLRCDPISGHDNLYWYRRVMGKEIKFLLHFVKESKQDESGMPNNRFLAERTGGTYSTLKVQPAELEDSGVYFCASSQGLAGNNEQFFGPGTRLTVL.

This clone has at least ten counts. The V call is TRBV13, the J call TRBJ1-2; 7 bases align to TRBD1. The CDR3 is 17 amino acids. Germline V gene sequence: CDR1 PRHDT, CDR2 FYEKMQ (reference sequence). The V gene end was trimmed by 6 bases and the J gene end by 4 bases; junction bases not matched to a gene: 17. CDR3: CASSSNPRTGNTYGYTF. CDR3 DNA sequence: TGTGCCAGCAGTTCTAACCCTAGGACAGGAAACACCTATGGCTACACCTTC.

In this sample, this clone turned up once. The chain carries TRBV27 and TRBJ2-7; 9 nucleotides match TRBD2. Trimming at V came to 10 bases and at J to 3 bases, leaving 10 bases not matched to a gene. The CDR3 spans 14 residues. From germline, CDR1 is MNHEY and CDR2 SMNVEV (reference sequence). The CDR3 spells CATFSGRGFYEQYF. For the CDR3, the DNA is TGTGCCACCTTTAGCGGGAGAGGTTTCTACGAGCAGTACTTC.

This chain connects TRBV9 to TRBJ2-7; D gene ambiguous. Germline V gene sequence: CDR1 SGDLS, CDR2 YYNGEE. V was trimmed by 0 bases and J by 2 bases, leaving 9 bases between them. The CDR3 loop spans 14 amino acids. CDR3 sequence (DNA): TGTGCCAGCAGCGTAGGATTTACCGCCTACGAGCAGTACTTC. This sequence encodes CASSVGFTAYEQYF. The whole variable domain, remainder taken from reference TRBV9 and TRBJ2-7, is DSGVTQTPKHLITATGQRVTLRCSPRSGDLSVYWYQQSLDQGLQFLIQYYNGEERAKGNILERFSAQQFPDLHSELNLSSLELGDSALYFCASSVGFTAYEQYFGPGTRLTVT.

The V call is TRBV7-2, the J call TRBJ2-5; D remains unclear. The CDR3 is 13 residues long. CDR1 is SGHTA and CDR2 is FQGNSA in the germline V gene. V dropped 8 bases and J dropped 1 base, with 11 bases sitting between them. CDR3 amino acids: CASGSLSQETQYF. CDR3 in DNA: TGTGCCAGCGGGTCTCTCTCCCAAGAGACCCAGTACTTC.

This sequence joins TRBV25-1 and TRBJ2-5; 7 nucleotides match TRBD2. The CDR3 extends over 14 amino acids. V lost 5 bases and J lost 1; bases outside the gene matches: 4. The V gene's germline CDR1 is MGHDK and CDR2 SYGVNS. The CDR3 protein is CASSTTGGQETQYF. CDR3 DNA: TGTGCCAGCAGTACTACGGGAGGCCAAGAGACCCAGTACTTC.

This clone came up a few times. The rearrangement joins TRBV6-5 to TRBJ1-2; D is ambiguous. The V and J ends lost 7 bases and 8 bases respectively, with 17 bases between them. The germline V gene has CDR1 MNHEY and CDR2 SVGAGI. The length of the CDR3 is 13 residues. CDR3: CASTTDTERGYTF. The CDR3 DNA reads TGTGCCAGCACCACCGATACGGAGAGGGGCTACACCTTC.

The V and J genes are TRBV18 and TRBJ2-3; a weak D match, TRBD1 (6 bases). The germline V gene has CDR1 KGHSH and CDR2 LQKENI. CDR3 length: 14 amino acids. V shed 4 bases and J shed 2 bases, with 10 bases lying between them. In DNA form, the CDR3 reads TGTGCCAGCTCACTACAGGGAAACACAGATACGCAGTATTTT. It codes for CASSLQGNTDTQYF.